Listed below are T cell receptor beta chains from one sample, sequenced in a study of shared clonotypes between healthy human individuals. Sequencing was performed with immunoSEQ multiplex PCR; in TCRdb, only in-frame clones are kept and a portion is missing. The data contain about 2.1 million clones, 93% of them singletons. Sequenced input: naive CD8+ T cells from PBMCs. Receptors originate from a man between 18 and 35 years old in good health. Some clones in this sample may be carry-over from other donors' samples. The CDR3 runs from the conserved cysteine through the conserved F or W. The order of the fields is D gene, J gene, CDR3 length, V gene, CDR3 DNA, CDR3 protein. A D gene is named only where the DNA matches it firmly.

. | TRBJ2-2 | 13 | TRBV29-1 | TGCAGCGCCTCGGCGGGAAACACCGGGGAGCTGTTTTTT | CSASAGNTGELFF
. | TRBJ2-5 | 12 | TRBV4-2 | TGTGCCAGCAGCCAAGATCCAGTGACCCAGTACTTC | CASSQDPVTQYF
. | TRBJ2-2 | 12 | TRBV12-5 | TGTGCTAGTGGTAAGAGCTCCGGGGAGCTGTTTTTT | CASGKSSGELFF
TRBD1 | TRBJ2-2 | 16 | TRBV10-3 | TGTGCCATCAGTGCCGCAGGGGGCGCAATAACCGGGGAGCTGTTTTTT | CAISAAGGAITGELFF
TRBD2 | TRBJ2-1 | 16 | TRBV7-9 | TGTGCCAGCAGCCAACAAGGGACTAGCGACGCCAATGAGCAGTTCTTC | CASSQQGTSDANEQFF
. | TRBJ2-7 | 14 | TRBV6-6 | TGTGCCAGCAGTTACGAGCCAGTTAGCTACGAGCAGTACTTC | CASSYEPVSYEQYF
TRBD1 | TRBJ1-1 | 13 | TRBV5-4 | TGTGCCAGCAGCTTGGAGGGGGCCACTGAAGCTTTCTTT | CASSLEGATEAFF
. | TRBJ1-2 | 13 | TRBV2 | TGTGCCAGCTTGTATACAGGAGACTATGGCTACACCTTC | CASLYTGDYGYTF
TRBD2 | TRBJ2-5 | 16 | TRBV18 | TGTGCCAGCTCATTCCGCGGGGAGGGATTACAAGAGACCCAGTACTTC | CASSFRGEGLQETQYF
. | TRBJ2-1 | 14 | TRBV2 | TGTGCCAGCTCAGACGGGAGTAGGTACAATGAGCAGTTCTTC | CASSDGSRYNEQFF
TRBD2 | TRBJ2-1 | 15 | TRBV7-3 | TGTGCCAGCAGCTTCGCTCCGGGACTAGATAATGAGCAGTTCTTC | CASSFAPGLDNEQFF
TRBD2 | TRBJ2-1 | 15 | TRBV7-9 | TGTGCCAGCAGCTTTGGCGGGAGGGCCTACAATGAGCAGTTCTTC | CASSFGGRAYNEQFF
TRBD1 | TRBJ1-2 | 12 | TRBV28 | TGTGCCAGCGCGGACAGGGCATACGGCTACACCTTC | CASADRAYGYTF
. | TRBJ2-7 | 16 | TRBV4-2 | TGTGCCAGCAGCCGAACACCGGGACTCTCCTCCTACGAGCAGTACTTC | CASSRTPGLSSYEQYF
TRBD2 | TRBJ2-5 | 13 | TRBV18 | TGTGCCAGCTCACCGACTAGCGGGGAGACCCAGTACTTC | CASSPTSGETQYF
. | TRBJ2-5 | 10 | TRBV29-1 | TGCAGCGTCGGGATTGAGACCCAGTACTTC | CSVGIETQYF
TRBD1 | TRBJ2-7 | 15 | TRBV27 | TGTGCCAGCAGTTTTCTACAGGGGGACTCCTACGAGCAGTACTTC | CASSFLQGDSYEQYF
TRBD2 | TRBJ2-7 | 16 | TRBV28 | TGTGCCAGCAGCACTGGTTTTAGCGGGAGCTCCTACGAGCAGTACTTC | CASSTGFSGSSYEQYF
. | TRBJ2-2 | 15 | TRBV28 | TGTGCCAGCAGCCAGACAGGAGGTTGGGCCGGGGAGCTGTTTTTT | CASSQTGGWAGELFF
. | TRBJ1-1 | 9 | TRBV6-5 | TGTGCCATCCTAAGGGGGGCTTTCTTT | CAILRGAFF
. | TRBJ2-7 | 13 | TRBV7-8 | TGTGCCAGCAGCTTAGGGAGGGCCAACGAGCAGTACTTC | CASSLGRANEQYF
TRBD1 | TRBJ2-7 | 15 | TRBV11-2 | TGTGCCAGCAGCTTTTGGACAGGAAGCTCCTACGAGCAGTACTTC | CASSFWTGSSYEQYF
. | TRBJ2-7 | 15 | TRBV9 | TGTGCCAGCAGCGTAGAAGGTAGCAGGGTCGACGAGCAGTACTTC | CASSVEGSRVDEQYF
TRBD2 | TRBJ2-1 | 15 | TRBV14 | TGTGCCAGCAGCCACCTAGCGGGAGGGCCGGGGGAGCAGTTCTTC | CASSHLAGGPGEQFF
. | TRBJ1-2 | 14 | TRBV30 | TGTGCCTGGAGTGTACTGGCAGGGGTGGGTGGCTACACCTTC | CAWSVLAGVGGYTF
TRBD1 | TRBJ2-7 | 20 | TRBV6-1 | TGTGCCAGCAGTGAAACCTATTGGGACAGGGAAGGACCCGCAACCTACGAGCAGTACTTC | CASSETYWDREGPATYEQYF
TRBD2 | TRBJ2-2 | 18 | TRBV27 | TGTGCCAGCAGTTTCCCGACTAGCGGGGCCCCTTACACCGGGGAGCTGTTTTTT | CASSFPTSGAPYTGELFF
. | TRBJ2-3 | 13 | TRBV27 | TGTGCCAGCAGTCAAGGAAGCACAGATACGCAGTATTTT | CASSQGSTDTQYF